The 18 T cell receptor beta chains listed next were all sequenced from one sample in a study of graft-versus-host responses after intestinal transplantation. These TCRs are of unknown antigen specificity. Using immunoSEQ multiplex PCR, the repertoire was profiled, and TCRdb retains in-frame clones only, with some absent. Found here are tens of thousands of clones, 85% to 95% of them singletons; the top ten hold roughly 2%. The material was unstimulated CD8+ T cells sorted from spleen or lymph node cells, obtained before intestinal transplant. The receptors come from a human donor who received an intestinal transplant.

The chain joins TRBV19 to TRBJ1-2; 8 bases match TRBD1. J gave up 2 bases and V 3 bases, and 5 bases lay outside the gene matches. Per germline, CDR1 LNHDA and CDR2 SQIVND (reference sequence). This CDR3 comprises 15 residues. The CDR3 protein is CASSILTGANYGYTF. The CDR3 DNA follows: TGTGCCAGTAGTATCTTGACAGGGGCCAACTATGGCTACACCTTC.

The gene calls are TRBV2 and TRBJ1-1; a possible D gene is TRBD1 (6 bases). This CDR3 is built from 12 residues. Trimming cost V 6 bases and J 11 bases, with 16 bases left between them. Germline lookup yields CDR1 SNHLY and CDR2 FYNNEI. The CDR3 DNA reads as TGTGCCAGCAGCGCCGGACAGATCAAGGCTTTCTTT. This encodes CASSAGQIKAFF.

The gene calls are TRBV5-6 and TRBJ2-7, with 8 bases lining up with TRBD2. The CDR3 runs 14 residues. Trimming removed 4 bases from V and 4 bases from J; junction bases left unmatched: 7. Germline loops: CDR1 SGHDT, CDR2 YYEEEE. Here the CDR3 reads CASSPGGGGYEQYF. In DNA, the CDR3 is TGTGCCAGCAGCCCGGGGGGGGGCGGGTACGAGCAGTACTTC.

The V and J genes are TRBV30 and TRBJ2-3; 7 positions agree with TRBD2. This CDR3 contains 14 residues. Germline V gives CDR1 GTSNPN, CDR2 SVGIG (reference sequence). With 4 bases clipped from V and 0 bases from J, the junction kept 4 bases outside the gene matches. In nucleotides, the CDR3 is TGTGCCTGGAAAAGCGGGGTGAGCACAGATACGCAGTATTTT. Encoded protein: CAWKSGVSTDTQYF.

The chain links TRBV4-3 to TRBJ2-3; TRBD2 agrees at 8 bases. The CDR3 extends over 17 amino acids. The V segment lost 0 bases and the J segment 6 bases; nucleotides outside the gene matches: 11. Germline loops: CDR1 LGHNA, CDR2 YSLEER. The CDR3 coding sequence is TGCGCCAGCAGCCAAGATACCTACGGGGGGGCCGAGGATACGCAGTATTTT. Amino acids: CASSQDTYGGAEDTQYF.

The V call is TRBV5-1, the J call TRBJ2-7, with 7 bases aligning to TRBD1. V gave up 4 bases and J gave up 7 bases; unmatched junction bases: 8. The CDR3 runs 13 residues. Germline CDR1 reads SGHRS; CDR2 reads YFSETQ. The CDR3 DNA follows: TGCGCCAGCAGCCTATCGACAGGGAAAGAGCAGTACTTC. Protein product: CASSLSTGKEQYF.

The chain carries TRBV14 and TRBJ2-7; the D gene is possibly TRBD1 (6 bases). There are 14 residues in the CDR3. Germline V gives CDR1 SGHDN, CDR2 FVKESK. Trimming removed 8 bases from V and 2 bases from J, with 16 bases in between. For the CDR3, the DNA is TGTGCCAGCCAAGGGGACAACGAGCCCTACGAGCAGTACTTC. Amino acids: CASQGDNEPYEQYF.

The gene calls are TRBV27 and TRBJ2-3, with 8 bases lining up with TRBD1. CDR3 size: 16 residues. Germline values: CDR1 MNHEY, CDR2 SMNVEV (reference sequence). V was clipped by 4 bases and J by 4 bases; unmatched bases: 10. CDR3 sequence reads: CASSSSGGYGPDTQYF. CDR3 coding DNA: TGTGCCAGCAGTTCGTCAGGGGGCTACGGCCCAGATACGCAGTATTTT.

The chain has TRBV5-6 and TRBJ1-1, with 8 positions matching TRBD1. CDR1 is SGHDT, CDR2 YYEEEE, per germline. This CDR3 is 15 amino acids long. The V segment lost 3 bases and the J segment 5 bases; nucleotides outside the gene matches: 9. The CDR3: CASSWDRLDSTEAFF. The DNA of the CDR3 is TGTGCCAGCAGCTGGGACAGGCTAGATTCGACTGAAGCTTTCTTT. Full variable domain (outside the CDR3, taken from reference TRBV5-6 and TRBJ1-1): DAGVTQSPTHLIKTRGQQVTLRCSPKSGHDTVSWYQQALGQGPQFIFQYYEEEERQRGNFPDRFSGHQFPNYSSELNVNALLLGDSALYLCASSWDRLDSTEAFFGQGTRLTVV.

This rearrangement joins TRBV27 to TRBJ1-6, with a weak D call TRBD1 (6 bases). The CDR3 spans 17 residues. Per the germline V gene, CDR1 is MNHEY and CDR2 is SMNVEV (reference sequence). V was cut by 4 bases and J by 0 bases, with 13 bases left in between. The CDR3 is CASSWWGPSSYNSPLHF. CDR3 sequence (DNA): TGTGCCAGCAGTTGGTGGGGGCCGAGCTCCTATAATTCACCCCTCCACTTT.

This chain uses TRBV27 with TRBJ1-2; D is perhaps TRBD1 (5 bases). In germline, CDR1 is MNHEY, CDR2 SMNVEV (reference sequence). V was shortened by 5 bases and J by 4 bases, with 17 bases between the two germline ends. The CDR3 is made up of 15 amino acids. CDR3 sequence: CASSTGGVLGYGYTF. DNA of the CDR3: TGTGCCAGCAGTACTGGAGGGGTGCTGGGCTATGGCTACACCTTC.

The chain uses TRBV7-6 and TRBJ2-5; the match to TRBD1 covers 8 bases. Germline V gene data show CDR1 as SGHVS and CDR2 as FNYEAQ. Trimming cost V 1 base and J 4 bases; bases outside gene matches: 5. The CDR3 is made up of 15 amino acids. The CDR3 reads CASSLGTGYRETQYF. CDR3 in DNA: TGTGCCAGCAGCTTAGGGACAGGGTATCGAGAGACCCAGTACTTC.

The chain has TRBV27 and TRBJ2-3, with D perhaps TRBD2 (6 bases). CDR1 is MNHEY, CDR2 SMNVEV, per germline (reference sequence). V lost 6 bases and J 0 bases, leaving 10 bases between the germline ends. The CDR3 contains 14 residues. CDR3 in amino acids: CASRMGGSTDTQYF. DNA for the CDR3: TGTGCCAGCAGAATGGGGGGTAGCACAGATACGCAGTATTTT.

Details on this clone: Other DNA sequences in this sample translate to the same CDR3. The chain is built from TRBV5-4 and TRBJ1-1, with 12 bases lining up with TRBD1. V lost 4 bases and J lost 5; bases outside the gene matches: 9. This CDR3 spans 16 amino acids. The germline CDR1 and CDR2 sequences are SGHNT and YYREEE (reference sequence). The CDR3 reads CASSPGTGGFLTEAFF. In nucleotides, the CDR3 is TGTGCCAGCAGCCCCGGGACAGGGGGCTTTTTGACTGAAGCTTTCTTT.

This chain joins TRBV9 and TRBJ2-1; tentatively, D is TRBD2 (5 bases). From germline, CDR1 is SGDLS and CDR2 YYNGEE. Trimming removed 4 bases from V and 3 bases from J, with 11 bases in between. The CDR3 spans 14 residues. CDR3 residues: CASSPFGDYNEQFF. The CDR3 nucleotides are TGTGCCAGCAGCCCATTCGGGGACTACAATGAGCAGTTCTTC.

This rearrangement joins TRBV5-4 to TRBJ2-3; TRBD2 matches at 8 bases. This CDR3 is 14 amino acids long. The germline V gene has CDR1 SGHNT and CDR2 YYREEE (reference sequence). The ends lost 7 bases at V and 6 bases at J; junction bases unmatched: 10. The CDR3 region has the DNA TGTGCCAGCCGAATAGCGGGGCTGGAGGATACGCAGTATTTT. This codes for CASRIAGLEDTQYF.

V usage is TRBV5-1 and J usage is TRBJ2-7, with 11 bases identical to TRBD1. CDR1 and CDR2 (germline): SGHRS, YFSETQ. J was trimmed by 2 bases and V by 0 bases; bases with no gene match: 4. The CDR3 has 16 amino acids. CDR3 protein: CASSLGAGQGAYEQYF. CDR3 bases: TGCGCCAGCAGCTTGGGCGCGGGACAGGGGGCCTACGAGCAGTACTTC.

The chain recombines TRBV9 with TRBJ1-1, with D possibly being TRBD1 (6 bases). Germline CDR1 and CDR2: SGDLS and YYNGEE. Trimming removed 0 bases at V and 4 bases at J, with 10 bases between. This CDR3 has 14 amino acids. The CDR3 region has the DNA TGTGCCAGCAGCGTAGGTAGGGGGACCACTGAAGCTTTCTTT. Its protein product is CASSVGRGTTEAFF.